This T cell receptor (beta chain) was documented in a study of chemoradiotherapy in HPV16-positive cancers. From germline, CDR1 is SGHRS and CDR2 YFSETQ. The ends were cut back, 4 bases at V and 1 base at J, with 9 bases in the middle. The CDR3 runs to 13 residues. The data were produced by immunoSEQ multiplex PCR, yet TCRdb's version contains in-frame clones alone and is incomplete. Among some 30,000 clones listed, about 80% were seen once. The clonotype comes from a human donor with HPV-associated anogenital cancer. This sequence joins TRBV5-1 and TRBJ2-7; D remains ambiguous. The sample was blood, taken from a patient who underwent chemoradiotherapy. The CDR3: CASSHPSSYEQYF. CDR3 DNA sequence: TGCGCCAGCAGCCACCCAAGTTCCTACGAGCAGTACTTC. Full variable domain (rest looked up from reference TRBV5-1 and TRBJ2-7): KAGVTQTPRYLIKTRGQQVTLSCSPISGHRSVSWYQQTPGQGLQFLFEYFSETQRNKGNFPGRFSGRQFSNSRSEMNVSTLELGDSALYLCASSHPSSYEQYFGPGTRLTVT.